This T cell receptor beta chain was documented in a study of blood T cell repertoires in COVID-19. Study summary: Researchers got acute and convalescent COVID-19 samples from the United States, Italy and Spain. The cDNA or gDNA used as material had been derived from T cells, B-cell-depleted T cells, or PBMCs.

This CDR3 is built from 14 residues. Between the trimmed V and J ends, which lost 7 bases and 5 bases, there was a span of 17 bases. CDR1 and CDR2 from the germline V gene are MNHEY and SVGAGI. Original methodology: Using reference gene primer amplification, nucleated cell counts were estimated. Here immunoSEQ multiplex PCR was the method, and the copy in TCRdb shows in-frame clones only, minus some. The V and J calls and clone size come from that table; D and trimming were worked out from the DNA. The profile covers fewer than 130,000 clones, with around 74% appearing a single time and 6.5% to 8.5% taken by the ten largest.

Sequencing used peripheral blood. This receptor was taken from a woman aged 60-70 years with acute or convalescent COVID-19. This chain joins TRBV6-5 and TRBJ1-1; D is ambiguous. The CDR3 DNA follows: TGTGCCAGCATTAAGCCCGGGTCCCGGACTGAAGCTTTCTTT. Protein: CASIKPGSRTEAFF.